The T cell receptor (beta chain) described here comes from a study of patients and donors after allogeneic stem cell transplantation. Germline V gives CDR1 LGHNA, CDR2 YSLEER. Deletions cut 0 bases from V and 10 bases from J, with 16 bases between. CDR3 size: 16 residues. TCRdb reprocessed the RT-PCR reads with MiXCR, giving one entry per CDR3 protein. The sample yields 150,000 to 200,000 distinct CDR3 sequences, around 28% seen once. Sequenced input: blood, either unsorted or a sorted T cell fraction (not recorded which). The sequence came from a human donor who was either an allogeneic HSCT recipient or a stem cell or donor lymphocyte infusion donor (not recorded which). It is not recorded whose cells these are; they may come from a transplant donor. This chain joins TRBV4-3 and TRBJ1-6; no definite D call. The CDR3 reads CASSQEGWQDGSPLHF. CDR3 DNA: TGCGCCAGCAGCCAAGAAGGCTGGCAGGATGGCTCACCCCTCCACTTT.